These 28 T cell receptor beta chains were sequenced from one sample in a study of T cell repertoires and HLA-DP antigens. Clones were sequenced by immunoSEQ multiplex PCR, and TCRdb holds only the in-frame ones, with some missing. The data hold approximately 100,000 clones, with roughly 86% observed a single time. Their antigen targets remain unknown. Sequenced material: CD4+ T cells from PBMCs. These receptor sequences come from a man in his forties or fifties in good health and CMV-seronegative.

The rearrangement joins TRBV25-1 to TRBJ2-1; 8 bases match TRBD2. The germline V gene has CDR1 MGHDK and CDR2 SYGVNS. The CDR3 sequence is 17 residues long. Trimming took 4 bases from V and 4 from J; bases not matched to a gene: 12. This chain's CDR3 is CASSVRASGSSYNEQFF. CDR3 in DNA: TGTGCCAGCAGTGTTCGGGCTAGCGGGTCCTCATACAATGAGCAGTTCTTC.

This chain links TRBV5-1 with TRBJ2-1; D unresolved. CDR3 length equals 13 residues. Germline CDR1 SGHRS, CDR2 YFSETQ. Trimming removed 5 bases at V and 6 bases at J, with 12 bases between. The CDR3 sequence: CASRPTSGNEQFF. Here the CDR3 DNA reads TGCGCCAGCAGGCCGACCTCAGGCAATGAGCAGTTCTTC.

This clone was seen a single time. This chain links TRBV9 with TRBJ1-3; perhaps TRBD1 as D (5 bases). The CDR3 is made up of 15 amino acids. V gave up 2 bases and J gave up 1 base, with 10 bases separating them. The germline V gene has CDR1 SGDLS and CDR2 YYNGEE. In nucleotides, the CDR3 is TGTGCCAGCAGCGTGCAGGGCTCTTCTGGAAACACCATATATTTT. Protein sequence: CASSVQGSSGNTIYF.

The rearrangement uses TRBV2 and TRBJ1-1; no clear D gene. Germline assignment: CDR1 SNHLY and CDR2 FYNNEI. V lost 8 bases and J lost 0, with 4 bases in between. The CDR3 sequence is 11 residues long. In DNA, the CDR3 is TGTGCCAGCTTGCTGAACACTGAAGCTTTCTTT. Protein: CASLLNTEAFF.

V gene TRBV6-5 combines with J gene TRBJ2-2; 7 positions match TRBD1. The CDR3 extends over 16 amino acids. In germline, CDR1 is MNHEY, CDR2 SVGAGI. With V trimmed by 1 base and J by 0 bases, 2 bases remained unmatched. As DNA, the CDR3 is TGTGCCAGCAGTTACTTAGGGACAGCGAACACCGGGGAGCTGTTTTTT. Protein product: CASSYLGTANTGELFF.

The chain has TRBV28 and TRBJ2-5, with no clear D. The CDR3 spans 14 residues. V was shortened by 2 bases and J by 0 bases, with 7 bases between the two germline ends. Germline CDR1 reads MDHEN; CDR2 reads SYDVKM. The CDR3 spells CASSLAHHQETQYF. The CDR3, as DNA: TGTGCCAGCAGTTTAGCACACCACCAAGAGACCCAGTACTTC.

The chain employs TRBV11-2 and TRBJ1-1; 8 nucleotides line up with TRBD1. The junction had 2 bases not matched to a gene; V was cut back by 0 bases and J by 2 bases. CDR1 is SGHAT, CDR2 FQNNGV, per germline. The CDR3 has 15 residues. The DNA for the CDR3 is TGTGCCAGCAGCTTAGATCAGGGGGCCAACACTGAAGCTTTCTTT. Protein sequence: CASSLDQGANTEAFF.

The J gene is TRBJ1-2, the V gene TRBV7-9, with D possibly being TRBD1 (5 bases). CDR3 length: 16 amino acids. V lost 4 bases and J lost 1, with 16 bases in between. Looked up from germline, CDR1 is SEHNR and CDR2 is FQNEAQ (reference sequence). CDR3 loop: CASSSLGTIFNYGYTF. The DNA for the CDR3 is TGTGCCAGCAGCTCCCTGGGGACCATTTTTAACTATGGCTACACCTTC.

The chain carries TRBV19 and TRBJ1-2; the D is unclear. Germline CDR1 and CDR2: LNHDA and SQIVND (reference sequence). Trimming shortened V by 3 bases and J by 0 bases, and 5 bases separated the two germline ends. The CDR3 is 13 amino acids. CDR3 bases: TGTGCCAGTAGTATTGCAGCTAACTATGGCTACACCTTC. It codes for CASSIAANYGYTF.

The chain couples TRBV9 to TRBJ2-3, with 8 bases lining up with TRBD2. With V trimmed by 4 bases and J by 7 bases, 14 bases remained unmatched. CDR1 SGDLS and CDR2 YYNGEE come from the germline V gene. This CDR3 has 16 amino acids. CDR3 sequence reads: CASSPGGASESNTQYF. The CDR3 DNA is TGTGCCAGCAGCCCGGGGGGGGCTAGCGAGTCAAATACGCAGTATTTT. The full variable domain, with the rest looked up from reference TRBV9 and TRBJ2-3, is DSGVTQTPKHLITATGQRVTLRCSPRSGDLSVYWYQQSLDQGLQFLIQYYNGEERAKGNILERFSAQQFPDLHSELNLSSLELGDSALYFCASSPGGASESNTQYFGPGTRLTVL.

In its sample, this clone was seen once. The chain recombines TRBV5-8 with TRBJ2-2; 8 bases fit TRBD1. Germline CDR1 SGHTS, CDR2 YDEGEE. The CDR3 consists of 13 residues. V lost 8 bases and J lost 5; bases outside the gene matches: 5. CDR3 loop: CASRTGITGELFF. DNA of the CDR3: TGTGCCAGTCGGACAGGGATAACCGGGGAGCTGTTTTTT.

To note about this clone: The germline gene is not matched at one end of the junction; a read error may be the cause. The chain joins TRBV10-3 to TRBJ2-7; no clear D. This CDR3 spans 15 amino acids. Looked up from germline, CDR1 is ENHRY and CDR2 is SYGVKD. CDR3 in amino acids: CASSYSALGSYEQYF. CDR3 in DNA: TGTGCCAGCAGTTACTCTGCTCTAGGCTCCTACGAGCAGTACTTC.

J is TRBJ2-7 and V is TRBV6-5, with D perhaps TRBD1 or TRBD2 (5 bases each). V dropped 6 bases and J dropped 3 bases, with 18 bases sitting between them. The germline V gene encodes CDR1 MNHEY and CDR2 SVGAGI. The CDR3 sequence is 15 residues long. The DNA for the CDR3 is TGTGCCAGCAGGTCCCGGGACGGAGGTTTCTACGAGCAGTACTTC. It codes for CASRSRDGGFYEQYF.

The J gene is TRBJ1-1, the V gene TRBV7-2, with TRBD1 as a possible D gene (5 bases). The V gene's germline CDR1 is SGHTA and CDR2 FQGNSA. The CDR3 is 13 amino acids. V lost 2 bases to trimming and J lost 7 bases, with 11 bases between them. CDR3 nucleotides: TGTGCCAGCAGCTTAAGGGCAGGGTATGAAGCTTTCTTT. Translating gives CASSLRAGYEAFF.

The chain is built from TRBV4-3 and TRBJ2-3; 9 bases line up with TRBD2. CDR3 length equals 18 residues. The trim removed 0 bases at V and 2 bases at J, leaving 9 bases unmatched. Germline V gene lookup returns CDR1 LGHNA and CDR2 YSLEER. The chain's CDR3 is CASSQDTGLAGNTDTQYF. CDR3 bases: TGCGCCAGCAGCCAAGATACGGGGCTAGCGGGGAACACAGATACGCAGTATTTT.

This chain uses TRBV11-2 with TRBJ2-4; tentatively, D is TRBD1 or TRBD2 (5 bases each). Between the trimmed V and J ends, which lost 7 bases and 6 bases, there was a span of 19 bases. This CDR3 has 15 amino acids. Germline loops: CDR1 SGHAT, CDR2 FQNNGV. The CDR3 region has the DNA TGTGCCAGCACACCAGGACGGGGACGGCTAAACATTCAGTACTTC. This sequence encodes CASTPGRGRLNIQYF.

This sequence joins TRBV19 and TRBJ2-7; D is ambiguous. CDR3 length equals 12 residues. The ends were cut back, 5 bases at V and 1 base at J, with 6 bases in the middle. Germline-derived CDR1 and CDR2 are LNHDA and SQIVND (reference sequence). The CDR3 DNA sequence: TGTGCCAGTAGTTCACCTTCCTACGAGCAGTACTTC. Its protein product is CASSSPSYEQYF.

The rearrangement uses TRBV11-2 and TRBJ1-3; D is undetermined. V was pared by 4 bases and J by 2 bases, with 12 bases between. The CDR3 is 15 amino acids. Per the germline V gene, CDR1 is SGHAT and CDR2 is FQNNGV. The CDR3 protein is CASSSQLTAGNTIYF. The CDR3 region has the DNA TGTGCCAGCAGCTCACAGCTTACGGCTGGAAACACCATATATTTT.

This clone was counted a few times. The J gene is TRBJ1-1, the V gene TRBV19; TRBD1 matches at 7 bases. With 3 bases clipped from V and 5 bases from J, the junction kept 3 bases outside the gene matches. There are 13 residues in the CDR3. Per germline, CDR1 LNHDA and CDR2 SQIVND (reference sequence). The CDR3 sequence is CASSISRGTEAFF. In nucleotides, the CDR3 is TGTGCCAGTAGTATCTCCAGGGGGACTGAAGCTTTCTTT.

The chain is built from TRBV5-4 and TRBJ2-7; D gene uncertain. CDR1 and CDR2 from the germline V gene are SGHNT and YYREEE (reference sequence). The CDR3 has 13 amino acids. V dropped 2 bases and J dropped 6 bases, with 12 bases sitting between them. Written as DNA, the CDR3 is TGTGCCAGCAGCTTCCGGTTCATTAGCGAGCAGTACTTC. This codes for CASSFRFISEQYF.

The CDR3 coding sequence is TGTGCCAGCTCACCATGGGCAGAACAAGAGACCCAGTACTTC. It translates to CASSPWAEQETQYF. The chain couples TRBV18 to TRBJ2-5, with D hard to call. The CDR3 consists of 14 residues. From germline, CDR1 is KGHSH and CDR2 LQKENI. V shed 2 bases and J shed 2 bases, with 9 bases lying between them.

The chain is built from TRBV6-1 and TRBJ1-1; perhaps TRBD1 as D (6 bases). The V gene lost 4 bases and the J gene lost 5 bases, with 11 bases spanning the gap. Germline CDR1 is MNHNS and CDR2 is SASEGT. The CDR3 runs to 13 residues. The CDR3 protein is CASSVTQGTEAFF. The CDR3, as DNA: TGTGCCAGCAGTGTTACCCAGGGGACTGAAGCTTTCTTT.

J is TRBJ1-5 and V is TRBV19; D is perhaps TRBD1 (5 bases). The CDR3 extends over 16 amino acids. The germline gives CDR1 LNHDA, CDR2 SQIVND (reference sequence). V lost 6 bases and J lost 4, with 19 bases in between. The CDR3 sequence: CASRNQKGPKNQPQHF. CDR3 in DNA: TGTGCCAGTAGAAACCAGAAGGGACCGAAAAATCAGCCCCAGCATTTT.

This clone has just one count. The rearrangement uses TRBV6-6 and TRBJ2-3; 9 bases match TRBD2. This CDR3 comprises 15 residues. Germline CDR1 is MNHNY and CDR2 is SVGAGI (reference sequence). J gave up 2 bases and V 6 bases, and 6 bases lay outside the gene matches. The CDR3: CASSRGGVYTDTQYF. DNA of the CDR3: TGTGCCAGCAGCCGCGGGGGGGTATACACAGATACGCAGTATTTT.

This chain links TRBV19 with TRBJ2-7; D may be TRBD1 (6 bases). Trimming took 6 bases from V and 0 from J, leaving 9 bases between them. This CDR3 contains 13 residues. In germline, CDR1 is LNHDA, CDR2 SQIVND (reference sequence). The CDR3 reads CASSGQSSYEQYF. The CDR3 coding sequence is TGTGCCAGTAGCGGACAGAGCTCCTACGAGCAGTACTTC.

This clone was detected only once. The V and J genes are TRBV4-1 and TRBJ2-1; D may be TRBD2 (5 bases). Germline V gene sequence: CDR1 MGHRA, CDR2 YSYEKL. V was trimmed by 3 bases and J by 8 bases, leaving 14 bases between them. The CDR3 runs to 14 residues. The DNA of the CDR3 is TGCGCCAGCAGCCACCAAGGACTGTTCGATGAGCAGTTCTTC. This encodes CASSHQGLFDEQFF.

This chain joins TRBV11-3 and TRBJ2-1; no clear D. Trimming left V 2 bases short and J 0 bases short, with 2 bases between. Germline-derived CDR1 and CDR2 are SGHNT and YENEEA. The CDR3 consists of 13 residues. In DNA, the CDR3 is TGTGCCAGCAGCTTAAGCTCCTACAATGAGCAGTTCTTC. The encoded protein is CASSLSSYNEQFF. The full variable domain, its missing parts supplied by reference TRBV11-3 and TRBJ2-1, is EAGVVQSPRYKIIEKKQPVAFWCNPISGHNTLYWYLQNLGQGPELLIRYENEEAVDDSQLPKDRFSAERLKGVDSTLKIQPAELGDSAVYLCASSLSSYNEQFFGPGTRLTVL.

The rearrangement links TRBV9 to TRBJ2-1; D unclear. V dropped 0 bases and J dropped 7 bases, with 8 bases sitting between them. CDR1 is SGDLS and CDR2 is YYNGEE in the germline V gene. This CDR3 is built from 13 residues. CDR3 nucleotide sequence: TGTGCCAGCAGCGTAGATCATAGTAATGAGCAGTTCTTC. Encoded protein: CASSVDHSNEQFF.